This T cell receptor (beta chain) was found in a study of identifying expanded T cells in peripheral blood. Findings of the study overall: Clone count variance between approximately two-week samples rose with total template count. About 1.2 clones differed between technical replicates, versus around 16 and 19 over time.

As for this clone: Its antigen is not identified.

Germline V CDR1 and CDR2: MNHEY, SVGAGI. V was clipped by 8 bases and J by 8 bases; unmatched bases: 7. The CDR3 runs to 13 residues. TCRdb's table, derived via immunoSEQ multiplex PCR, lists solely in-frame clones and lacks some. Of some 100,000 clones listed, 75% to 90% are singletons. This receptor was identified in a person between 18 and 75 years old in good health. The chain joins TRBV6-5 to TRBJ1-4; TRBD1 agrees at 8 bases. Sequencing was carried out using blood. The CDR3 nucleotides read TGTGCCAGCGGACCGGACAGGGACGAAAAACTGTTTTTT. The encoded protein is CASGPDRDEKLFF.